The 20 T cell receptor beta chains given below trace back to one sample, sequenced in a study of identical twins. TCRdb independently ran MiXCR on the 5' RACE reads; one entry per CDR3 protein. The table lists about 690,000 distinct CDR3 sequences, 5.5% to 6.5% of them singletons. The sequencing input was naive T cells sorted from blood. These receptors were obtained from a man aged 18-30 years in good health.

V and J are TRBV7-9 and TRBJ2-5; D not certain. The germline gives CDR1 SEHNR, CDR2 FQNEAQ (reference sequence). The CDR3 is made up of 14 amino acids. V was trimmed by 4 bases and J by 5 bases, leaving 14 bases between them. The CDR3 protein is CASSSPGFGETQYF. CDR3 coding DNA: TGTGCCAGCAGCTCACCGGGTTTCGGGGAGACCCAGTACTTC.

This clonotype was counted at least ten times. This sequence joins TRBV10-3 and TRBJ2-7; D is undetermined. The CDR3 loop spans 12 amino acids. V lost 0 bases to trimming and J lost 4 bases, with 4 bases between them. Per the germline V gene, CDR1 is ENHRY and CDR2 is SYGVKD. Here the CDR3 reads CAISESKYEQYF. CDR3 nucleotide sequence: TGTGCCATCAGTGAGTCTAAGTACGAGCAGTACTTC.

There are many counts of this clonotype. The rearrangement uses TRBV12-5 and TRBJ2-1; TRBD1 or TRBD2 may be the D gene (7 bases each). The germline gives CDR1 LGHNT, CDR2 FRNRAP. There are 16 residues in the CDR3. V gave up 4 bases and J gave up 3 bases, with 16 bases separating them. CDR3 residues: CASGSPGGEVYNEQFF. DNA of the CDR3: TGTGCTAGTGGTTCCCCAGGGGGGGAGGTCTACAATGAGCAGTTCTTC.

This chain joins TRBV12-3 or TRBV12-4 and TRBJ1-2; D is unclear. This CDR3 comprises 12 residues. Trimming cost V 6 bases and J 8 bases, with 13 bases left between them. DNA of the CDR3: TGTGCCAGCAGCCTCGAGGTGGAGGGCTACACCTTC. Its protein product is CASSLEVEGYTF.

The chain recombines TRBV29-1 with TRBJ2-1, with a weak D call TRBD1 (5 bases). V was shortened by 0 bases and J by 4 bases, with 10 bases between the two germline ends. Germline values: CDR1 SQVTM, CDR2 ANQGSEA. This CDR3 has 14 residues. The CDR3 region has the DNA TGCAGCGTTGAAGACAGGGTCCTATACAATGAGCAGTTCTTC. Translation: CSVEDRVLYNEQFF.

This clonotype was recorded many times. This sequence joins TRBV5-1 and TRBJ1-1, with 8 nucleotides matching TRBD1. Germline CDR1 SGHRS, CDR2 YFSETQ. With 1 base clipped from V and 3 bases from J, the junction kept 8 bases outside the gene matches. CDR3 length: 16 amino acids. The CDR3 DNA sequence: TGCGCCAGCAGCTTGAATCGACAGGGGTTGGACACTGAAGCTTTCTTT. Its translation is CASSLNRQGLDTEAFF.

This clonotype was observed at least ten times. This chain uses TRBV7-8 with TRBJ2-7, with 9 nucleotides matching TRBD1. The CDR3 extends over 15 amino acids. The germline V gene has CDR1 SGHVS and CDR2 FQNEAQ. Trimming at V came to 5 bases and at J to 1 base, leaving 6 bases not matched to a gene. The CDR3 reads CASSPGTGNSYEQYF. The CDR3 DNA sequence: TGTGCCAGCAGCCCAGGGACAGGGAATTCCTACGAGCAGTACTTC. The whole variable domain, filled in from reference TRBV7-8 and TRBJ2-7, reads GAGVSQSPRYKVAKRGQDVALRCDPISGHVSLFWYQQALGQGPEFLTYFQNEAQLDKSGLPSDRFFAERPEGSVSTLKIQRTQQEDSAVYLCASSPGTGNSYEQYFGPGTRLTVT.

This clonotype has just a few counts. The CDR3 spells CASSVVTGQGWTDTQYF. The CDR3 coding sequence is TGTGCCAGCAGCGTGGTGACGGGACAGGGTTGGACAGATACGCAGTATTTT. The chain employs TRBV9 and TRBJ2-3; TRBD1 matches at 9 bases. The length of the CDR3 is 17 residues. Unmatched junction bases numbered 10, after V lost 2 bases and J lost 3 bases. Germline V CDR1 and CDR2: SGDLS, YYNGEE.

This chain connects TRBV20-1 to TRBJ2-1; D unresolved. The CDR3 has 16 amino acids. The germline CDR1 and CDR2 sequences are DFQATT and SNEGSKA (reference sequence). Trimming pared 0 bases from V and 3 bases from J, leaving 15 bases between. The DNA for the CDR3 is TGCAGTGCTAGAGATTCGGCAGAGCTTAACTACAATGAGCAGTTCTTC. Translation gives CSARDSAELNYNEQFF.

Only a few counts were recorded for this clonotype. This sequence joins TRBV7-8 and TRBJ1-4, with D hard to call. Germline V lookup: CDR1 SGHVS, CDR2 FQNEAQ. The CDR3 consists of 18 residues. V lost 5 bases to trimming and J lost 8 bases, with 27 bases between them. The CDR3 reads CASSPLGAGIILREKLFF. CDR3 nucleotides: TGTGCCAGCAGCCCCCTTGGTGCCGGAATAATTCTTAGGGAAAAACTGTTTTTT.

The table lists this clonotype with a few counts. The chain uses TRBV5-5 and TRBJ2-7; 12 nucleotides align to TRBD1. Germline CDR1 is SGHKS and CDR2 is YYEKEE (reference sequence). With 4 bases clipped from V and 5 bases from J, the junction kept 7 bases outside the gene matches. The CDR3 totals 15 residues. The CDR3 region has the DNA TGTGCCAGCAGCATCGGGACAGGGGGCATCGACGAGCAGTACTTC. Translation gives CASSIGTGGIDEQYF.

This clonotype appeared many times. The chain's CDR3 is CASSSPKGDLKSYTF. For the CDR3, the DNA is TGTGCCAGCAGTTCCCCCAAAGGGGATCTTAAGAGCTACACCTTC. The genes are TRBV12-3 or TRBV12-4 and TRBJ1-2; tentative D call: TRBD1 (5 bases). V was trimmed by 4 bases and J by 9 bases, leaving 21 bases between them. This CDR3 region has 15 residues.

This clonotype was seen ten or more times. The chain carries TRBV12-3 or TRBV12-4 and TRBJ1-1; D is unresolved. V shed 7 bases and J shed 0 bases, with 12 bases lying between them. The CDR3 totals 14 residues. The CDR3 sequence is CASTVNGVNTEAFF. As DNA, the CDR3 is TGTGCCAGCACGGTTAACGGCGTGAACACTGAAGCTTTCTTT.

This clonotype has at least ten counts. One junction end disagrees with the germline gene, perhaps due to a read error. The chain has TRBV24-1 and TRBJ2-1; 9 nucleotides line up with TRBD2. The CDR3 length is 13 residues. Germline-derived CDR1 and CDR2 are KGHDR and SFDVKD. CDR3 nucleotides: TGTGCCACCAGTGATTACTCAGCGGGAGGACTTATCTTC. This gives the protein CATSDYSAGGLIF.

CDR3 sequence: CASSVRQTYGYTF. The CDR3 nucleotides read TGTGCCAGCAGCGTCAGACAAACCTATGGCTACACCTTC. The chain employs TRBV12-3 or TRBV12-4 and TRBJ1-2, with D unclear. The V gene lost 6 bases and the J gene lost 4 bases, with 12 bases spanning the gap. This CDR3 is 13 amino acids long.

This sequence joins TRBV29-1 and TRBJ2-2; 9 bases align to TRBD2. Germline V lookup: CDR1 SQVTM, CDR2 ANQGSEA. The CDR3 sequence is 16 residues long. The trim removed 4 bases at V and 0 bases at J, leaving 6 bases unmatched. CDR3 in DNA: TGCAGCGTTGCTCCCCTAGCGGGGCCGAACACCGGGGAGCTGTTTTTT. Encoded protein: CSVAPLAGPNTGELFF.

V and J are TRBV28 and TRBJ2-7, with 10 positions matching TRBD2. There are 15 residues in the CDR3. The V segment lost 7 bases and the J segment 7 bases; nucleotides outside the gene matches: 13. From germline, CDR1 is MDHEN and CDR2 SYDVKM. In nucleotides, the CDR3 is TGTGCCAGCACCGATCGTCTAGCGGGAGCTGGGGAGCAGTACTTC. Amino acid sequence: CASTDRLAGAGEQYF. The full variable domain, rest sourced from reference TRBV28 and TRBJ2-7, is DVKVTQSSRYLVKRTGEKVFLECVQDMDHENMFWYRQDPGLGLRLIYFSYDVKMKEKGDIPEGYSVSREKKERFSLILESASTNQTSMYLCASTDRLAGAGEQYFGPGTRLTVT.

The chain carries TRBV6-4 and TRBJ2-2, with D tentatively TRBD2 (5 bases). Germline CDR1 is MRHNA and CDR2 is SNTAGT. CDR3 length equals 14 residues. Trimming shortened V by 6 bases and J by 8 bases, and 16 bases separated the two germline ends. CDR3 nucleotide sequence: TGTGCCAGCAGCCCGGAGGTGTCGGCGGGGGAGCTGTTTTTT. Protein: CASSPEVSAGELFF.

This clonotype was counted many times. This chain uses TRBV20-1 with TRBJ2-1, with 11 bases that match TRBD2. V dropped 2 bases and J dropped 5; count of bases not matched to a gene: 8. This CDR3 has 16 amino acids. The germline V gene encodes CDR1 DFQATT and CDR2 SNEGSKA (reference sequence). The CDR3 protein is CSARRQLAGVDNEQFF. The CDR3, as DNA: TGCAGTGCTAGACGCCAACTAGCGGGAGTAGACAATGAGCAGTTCTTC.

This clonotype showed up many times. The rearrangement uses TRBV29-1 and TRBJ2-1; D not resolved. CDR1 is SQVTM, CDR2 ANQGSEA, per germline. This CDR3 comprises 13 residues. V gave up 2 bases and J gave up 8 bases, with 13 bases separating them. The CDR3 protein is CSVEPRYRDEQFF. CDR3 in DNA: TGCAGCGTTGAACCGAGGTATAGGGATGAGCAGTTCTTC.